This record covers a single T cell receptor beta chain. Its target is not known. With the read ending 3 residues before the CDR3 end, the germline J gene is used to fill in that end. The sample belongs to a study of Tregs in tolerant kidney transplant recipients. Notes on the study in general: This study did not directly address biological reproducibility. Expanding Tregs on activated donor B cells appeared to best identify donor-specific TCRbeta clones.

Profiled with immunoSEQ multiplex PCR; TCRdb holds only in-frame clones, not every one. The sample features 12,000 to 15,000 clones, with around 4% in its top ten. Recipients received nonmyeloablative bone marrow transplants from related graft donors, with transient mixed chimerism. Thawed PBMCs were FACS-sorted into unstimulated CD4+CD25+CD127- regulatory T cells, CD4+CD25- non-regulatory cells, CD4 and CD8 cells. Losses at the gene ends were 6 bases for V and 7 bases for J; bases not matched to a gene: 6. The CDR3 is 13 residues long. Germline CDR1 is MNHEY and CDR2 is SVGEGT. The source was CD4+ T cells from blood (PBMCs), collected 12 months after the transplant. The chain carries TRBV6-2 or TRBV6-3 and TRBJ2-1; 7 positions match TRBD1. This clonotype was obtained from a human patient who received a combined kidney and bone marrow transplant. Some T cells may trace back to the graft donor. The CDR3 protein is CASSSNRGNEQFF. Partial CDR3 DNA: TGTGCCAGCAGCAGTAACAGGGGAAATGAG.